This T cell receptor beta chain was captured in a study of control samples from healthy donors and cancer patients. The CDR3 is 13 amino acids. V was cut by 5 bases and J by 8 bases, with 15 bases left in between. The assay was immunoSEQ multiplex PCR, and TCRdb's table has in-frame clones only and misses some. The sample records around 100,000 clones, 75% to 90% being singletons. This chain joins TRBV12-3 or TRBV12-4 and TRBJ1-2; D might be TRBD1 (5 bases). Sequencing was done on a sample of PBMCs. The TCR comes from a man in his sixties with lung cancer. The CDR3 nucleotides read TGTGCCAGCAGTCTTACCGGGACCAGCGGCTACACCTTC. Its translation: CASSLTGTSGYTF.